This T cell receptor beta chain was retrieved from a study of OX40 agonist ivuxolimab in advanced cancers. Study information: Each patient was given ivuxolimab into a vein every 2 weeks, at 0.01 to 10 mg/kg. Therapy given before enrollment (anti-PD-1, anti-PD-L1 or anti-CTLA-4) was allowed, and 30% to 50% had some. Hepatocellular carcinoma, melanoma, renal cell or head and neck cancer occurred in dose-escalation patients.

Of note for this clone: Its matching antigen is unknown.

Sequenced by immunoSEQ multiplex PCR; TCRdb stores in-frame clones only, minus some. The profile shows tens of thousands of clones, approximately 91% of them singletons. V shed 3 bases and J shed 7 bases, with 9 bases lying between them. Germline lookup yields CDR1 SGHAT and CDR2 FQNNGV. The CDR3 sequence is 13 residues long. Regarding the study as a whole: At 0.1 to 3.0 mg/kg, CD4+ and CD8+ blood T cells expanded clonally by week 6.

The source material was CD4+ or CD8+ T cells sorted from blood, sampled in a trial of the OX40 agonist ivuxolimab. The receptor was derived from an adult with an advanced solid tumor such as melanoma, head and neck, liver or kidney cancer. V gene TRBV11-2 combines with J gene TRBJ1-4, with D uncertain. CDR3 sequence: CASSFTLGEKLFF. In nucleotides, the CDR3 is TGTGCCAGCAGCTTTACATTAGGTGAAAAACTGTTTTTT.